The rows below give T cell receptor beta chains drawn from one sample of a study of blood T cell repertoires in COVID-19. Using immunoSEQ multiplex PCR, the repertoire was profiled, and TCRdb retains in-frame clones only, with some absent. The data show about 140,000 clones, with roughly 80% seen just once and roughly 17% held by the top ten. The sequenced sample was peripheral blood. Receptor source: a man in his fifties or sixties with acute or convalescent COVID-19. CDR3s include the opening cysteine and the closing phenylalanine or tryptophan. A D gene is named only where the DNA matches it firmly. The size field is filled for only some rows; it gives once, few, many or a size class.

clone_size | j_call | d_call | v_call | cdr3_nt | cdr3_aa
NA | TRBJ2-2 | TRBD1 | TRBV30 | TGTGCCTGGAGCAACCCTTGGGACAGGGGGAACACCGGGGAGCTGTTTTTT | CAWSNPWDRGNTGELFF
NA | TRBJ2-2 | TRBD2 | TRBV9 | TGTGCCAGCAGCATCGCCTCGACTAGCGGGGGGGCCGGGGAGCTGTTTTTT | CASSIASTSGGAGELFF
NA | TRBJ1-1 | TRBD1 | TRBV9 | TGTGCCAGCAGCGCTGGACAGGGAATAAACACTGAAGCTTTCTTT | CASSAGQGINTEAFF
NA | TRBJ2-5 | TRBD1 | TRBV24-1 | TGTGCCACCAGCAACAACAGGGGGTACCAAGAGACCCAGTACTTC | CATSNNRGYQETQYF
NA | TRBJ2-5 | NA | TRBV6-5 | TGTGCCAGCAGGACGACTAGTGACGAGACCCAGTACTTC | CASRTTSDETQYF
NA | TRBJ2-7 | TRBD2 | TRBV28 | TGTGCCAGCAGCACGACTAGCTGGAGAACCTACGAGCAGTACTTC | CASSTTSWRTYEQYF
NA | TRBJ1-5 | TRBD1 | TRBV19 | TGTGCCAGTACCTGGACAGGGTTAGGCAATCAGCCCCAGCATTTT | CASTWTGLGNQPQHF
NA | TRBJ2-5 | TRBD1 | TRBV27 | TGTGCCAGCAGTTTATCGCGACAGGGCGGTGGGACCCAGTACTTC | CASSLSRQGGGTQYF
NA | TRBJ1-1 | TRBD1 | TRBV2 | TGTGCCAGCAGCAGACAGGGCCACACTGAAGCTTTCTTT | CASSRQGHTEAFF
NA | TRBJ2-3 | TRBD2 | TRBV13 | TGTGCCAGCAGCACCAGGACTAGCGGGAGCACAGATACGCAGTATTTT | CASSTRTSGSTDTQYF
NA | TRBJ1-5 | NA | TRBV24-1 | TGTGCCACCAGTGATATTGACATTCCGGGGAATCAGCCCCAGCATTTT | CATSDIDIPGNQPQHF
few | TRBJ1-2 | NA | TRBV27 | TGTGCCAGCAGGGGGTTCGGGGGGCAGGGCTACACCTTC | CASRGFGGQGYTF
NA | TRBJ1-2 | TRBD1 | TRBV19 | TGTGCCAGTAGTATTGGGGACAGCAAATACTATGGCTACACCTTC | CASSIGDSKYYGYTF
NA | TRBJ2-5 | NA | TRBV20-1 | TGCAGTGGACAGCCCCAAGAGACCCAGTACTTC | CSGQPQETQYF
NA | TRBJ2-5 | TRBD2 | TRBV3-1/TRBV3-2 | TGTGCCAGCAGCCAAGTAGAAGCGGGGGGTCGGCAAGAGACCCAGTACTTC | CASSQVEAGGRQETQYF
NA | TRBJ1-5 | NA | TRBV6-5 | TGTGCCAGCACCTTGACAGGCGGTCAGCCCCAGCATTTT | CASTLTGGQPQHF